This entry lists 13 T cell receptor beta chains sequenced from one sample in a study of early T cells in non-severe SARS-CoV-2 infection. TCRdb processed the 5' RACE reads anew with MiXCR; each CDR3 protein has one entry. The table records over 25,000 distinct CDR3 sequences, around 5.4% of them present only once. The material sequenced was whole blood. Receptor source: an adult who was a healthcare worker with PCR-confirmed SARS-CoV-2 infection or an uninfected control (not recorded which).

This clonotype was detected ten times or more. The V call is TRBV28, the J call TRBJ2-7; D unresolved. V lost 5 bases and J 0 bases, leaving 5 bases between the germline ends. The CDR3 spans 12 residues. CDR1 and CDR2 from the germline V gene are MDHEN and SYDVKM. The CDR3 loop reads CASSVSSYEQYF. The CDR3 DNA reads TGTGCCAGCAGTGTAAGCTCCTACGAGCAGTACTTC.

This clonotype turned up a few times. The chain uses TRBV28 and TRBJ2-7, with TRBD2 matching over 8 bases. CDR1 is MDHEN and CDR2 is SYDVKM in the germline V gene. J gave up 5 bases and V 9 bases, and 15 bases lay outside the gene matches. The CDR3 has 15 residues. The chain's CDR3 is CASSPFGRAIHEQYF. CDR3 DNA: TGTGCCAGTAGTCCGTTCGGGAGGGCGATCCACGAGCAGTACTTC.

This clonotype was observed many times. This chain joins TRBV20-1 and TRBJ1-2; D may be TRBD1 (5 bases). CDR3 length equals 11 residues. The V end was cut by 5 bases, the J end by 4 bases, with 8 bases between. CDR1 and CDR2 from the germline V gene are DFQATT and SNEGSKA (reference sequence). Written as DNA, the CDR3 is TGCAGTGCTCCCCAGGGCTATGGCTACACCTTC. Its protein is CSAPQGYGYTF.

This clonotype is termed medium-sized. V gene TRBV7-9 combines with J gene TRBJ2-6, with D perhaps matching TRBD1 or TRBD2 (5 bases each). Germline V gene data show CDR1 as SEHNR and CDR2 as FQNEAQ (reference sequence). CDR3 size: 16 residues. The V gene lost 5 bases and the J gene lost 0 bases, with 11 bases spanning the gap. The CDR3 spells CASSPGRNSGANVLTF. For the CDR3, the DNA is TGTGCCAGCAGCCCGGGACGGAACTCTGGGGCCAACGTCCTGACTTTC.

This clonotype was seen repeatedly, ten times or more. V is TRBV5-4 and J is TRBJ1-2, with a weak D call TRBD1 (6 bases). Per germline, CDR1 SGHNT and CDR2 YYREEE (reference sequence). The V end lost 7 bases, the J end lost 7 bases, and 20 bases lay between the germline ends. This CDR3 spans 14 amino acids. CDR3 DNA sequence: TGTGCCAGCTGGATAAGGGGGGCTCGTCGTGGCTACACCTTC. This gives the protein CASWIRGARRGYTF.

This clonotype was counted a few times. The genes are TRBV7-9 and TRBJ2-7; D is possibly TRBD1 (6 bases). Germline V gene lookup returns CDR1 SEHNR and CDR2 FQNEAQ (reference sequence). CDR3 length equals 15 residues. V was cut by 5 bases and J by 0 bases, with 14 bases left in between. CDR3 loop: CASSIRGDTSYEQYF. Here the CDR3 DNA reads TGTGCCAGCAGCATCAGGGGTGATACCTCCTACGAGCAGTACTTC.

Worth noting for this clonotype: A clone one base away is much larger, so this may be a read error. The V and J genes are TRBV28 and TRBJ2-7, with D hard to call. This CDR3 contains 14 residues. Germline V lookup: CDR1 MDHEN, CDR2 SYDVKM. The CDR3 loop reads CASSFTILSYKQYF. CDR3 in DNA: TGTGCCAGCAGTTTTACTATTCTATCCTACAAGCAGTACTTC.

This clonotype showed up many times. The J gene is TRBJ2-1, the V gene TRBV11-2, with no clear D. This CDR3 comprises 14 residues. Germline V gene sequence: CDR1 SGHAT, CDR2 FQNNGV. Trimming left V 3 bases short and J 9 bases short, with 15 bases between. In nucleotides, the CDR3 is TGTGCCAGCAGCTTTTCGGGCCTTGGCCGTGAGCAGTTCTTC. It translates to CASSFSGLGREQFF. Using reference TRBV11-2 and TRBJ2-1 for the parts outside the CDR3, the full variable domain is EAGVAQSPRYKIIEKRQSVAFWCNPISGHATLYWYQQILGQGPKLLIQFQNNGVVDDSQLPKDRFSAERLKGVDSTLKIQPAKLEDSAVYLCASSFSGLGREQFFGPGTRLTVL.

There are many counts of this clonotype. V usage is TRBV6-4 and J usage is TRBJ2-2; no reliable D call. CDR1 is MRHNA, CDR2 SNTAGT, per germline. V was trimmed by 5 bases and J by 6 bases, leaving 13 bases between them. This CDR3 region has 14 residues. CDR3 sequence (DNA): TGTGCCAGCAGTTGGGATGGACGGTCCGGGGAGCTGTTTTTT. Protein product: CASSWDGRSGELFF.

CDR3 residues: CASSPFGSDTQYF. The CDR3 coding sequence is TGTGCCAGCAGCCCATTTGGGTCGGATACGCAGTATTTT. V usage is TRBV9 and J usage is TRBJ2-3; no clear D gene. This CDR3 spans 13 amino acids. Trimming pared 4 bases from V and 6 bases from J, leaving 12 bases between. Germline V lookup: CDR1 SGDLS, CDR2 YYNGEE.

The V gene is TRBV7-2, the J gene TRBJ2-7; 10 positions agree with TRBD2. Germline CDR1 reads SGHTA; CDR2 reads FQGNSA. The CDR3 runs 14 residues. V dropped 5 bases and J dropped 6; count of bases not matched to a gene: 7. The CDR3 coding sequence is TGTGCCAGCAGCCACCAGCGGGAGGGCCTCGAGCAGTACTTC. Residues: CASSHQREGLEQYF.

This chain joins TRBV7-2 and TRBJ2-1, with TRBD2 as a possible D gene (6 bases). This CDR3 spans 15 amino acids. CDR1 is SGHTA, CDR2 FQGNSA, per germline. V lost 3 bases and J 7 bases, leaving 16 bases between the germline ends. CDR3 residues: CASSFAGGMANEQFF. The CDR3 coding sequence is TGTGCCAGCAGCTTCGCGGGCGGGATGGCGAATGAGCAGTTCTTC.

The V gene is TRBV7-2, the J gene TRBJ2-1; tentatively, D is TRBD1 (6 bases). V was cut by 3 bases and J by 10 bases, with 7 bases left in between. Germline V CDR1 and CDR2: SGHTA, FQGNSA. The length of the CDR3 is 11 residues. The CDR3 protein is CASSLGTEQFF. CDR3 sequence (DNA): TGTGCCAGCAGCTTGGGGACAGAGCAGTTCTTC.